These 16 T cell receptor beta chains were all obtained from the same sample, sequenced in a study of T cells in Graves' hyperthyroidism and ophthalmopathy. TCR beta CDR3 region amplification was performed from RNA transcripts. When the TCR CDR3 underwent first-round RT-PCR, the HTBI primer set was used. TCRdb reprocessed the multiplex PCR reads via MiXCR and lists one record per CDR3 protein. The sample has fewer than 600,000 distinct CDR3 sequences; 13% to 15% are singletons. The sequencing sample was made of blood. The receptors here all came from a woman in her forties with Graves' hyperthyroidism.

This clonotype was seen a single time. The chain uses TRBV7-2 and TRBJ1-4; no definite D call. There are 13 residues in the CDR3. The V end was cut by 5 bases, the J end by 8 bases, with 12 bases between. Germline V gene data show CDR1 as SGHTA and CDR2 as FQGNSA. The CDR3 nucleotides are TGTGCCAGCAGCCTCGATTACGGAGAAAAACTGTTTTTT. This gives the protein CASSLDYGEKLFF.

This clonotype appeared many times. V is TRBV27 and J is TRBJ2-1; 12 bases line up with TRBD2. The CDR3 is 14 amino acids. The germline V gene has CDR1 MNHEY and CDR2 SMNVEV (reference sequence). With V trimmed by 2 bases and J by 9 bases, 2 bases remained unmatched. The CDR3 region has the DNA TGTGCCAGCAGTTTACTAGCGGGAGGGAGTGAGCAGTTCTTC. The encoded protein is CASSLLAGGSEQFF.

The genes are TRBV12-3 or TRBV12-4 and TRBJ1-5; 7 nucleotides match TRBD1. The trim removed 6 bases at V and 6 bases at J, leaving 8 bases unmatched. The CDR3 is 14 amino acids. The CDR3 bases are TGTGCCAGCAGCTCACGACAGGGTATTCAGCCCCAGCATTTT. This translates into CASSSRQGIQPQHF.

This clonotype was recorded once. Possible read error: a much larger clone is one base away. The chain uses TRBV6-1 and TRBJ2-3; D not certain. The V gene's germline CDR1 is MNHNS and CDR2 SASEGT. The length of the CDR3 is 13 residues. CDR3 sequence (DNA): TGTACCAGCAGTGTCCAGGTAACAGATACGCAGTATTTT. This gives the protein CTSSVQVTDTQYF.

This clonotype occurred many times. The V gene is TRBV12-3 or TRBV12-4, the J gene TRBJ2-1; TRBD2 matches 13 bases. The V and J ends lost 2 bases and 8 bases, in that order; junction bases with no gene match: 6. The CDR3 is 16 residues long. The DNA for the CDR3 is TGTGCCAGCAGTTTAAGGACTAGCGGGAGTGTAGATGAGCAGTTCTTC. Its translation is CASSLRTSGSVDEQFF.

Ten or more counts support this clonotype. V and J are TRBV7-8 and TRBJ2-3; D uncertain. Per the germline V gene, CDR1 is SGHVS and CDR2 is FQNEAQ. The CDR3 totals 14 residues. Trimming took off 4 bases at V and 0 bases at J, with 8 bases between the two ends. CDR3 nucleotides: TGTGCCAGCAGCTCGATTGCTAGCACAGATACGCAGTATTTT. Amino acid sequence: CASSSIASTDTQYF.

V usage is TRBV9 and J usage is TRBJ2-1; D might be TRBD2 (7 bases). CDR1 is SGDLS and CDR2 is YYNGEE in the germline V gene. The CDR3 has 13 residues. Trimming pared 2 bases from V and 10 bases from J, leaving 13 bases between. The CDR3 nucleotides are TGTGCCAGCAGCGTCCGGGGGGCGGAAGAGCAGTTCTTC. Translated, it gives CASSVRGAEEQFF.

This clonotype was seen at least ten times. The gene calls are TRBV7-2 and TRBJ2-1; TRBD1 or TRBD2 may be the D gene (5 bases each). V was trimmed by 5 bases and J by 6 bases, leaving 14 bases between them. Germline lookup yields CDR1 SGHTA and CDR2 FQGNSA. This CDR3 region has 14 residues. CDR3 sequence: CASSRGERGNEQFF. The CDR3 region has the DNA TGTGCCAGCAGCCGCGGCGAGAGGGGCAATGAGCAGTTCTTC.

This clonotype appeared many times. The V and J genes are TRBV5-6 and TRBJ2-7; either TRBD1 or TRBD2 may supply D (5 bases each). The CDR3 is made up of 13 amino acids. Germline CDR1 reads SGHDT; CDR2 reads YYEEEE. Trimming took off 5 bases at V and 4 bases at J, with 13 bases between the two ends. The CDR3 nucleotides read TGTGCCAGCAGACCGGGGACGGTATACGAGCAGTACTTC. Its protein is CASRPGTVYEQYF.

This clonotype was counted only a few times. The rearrangement uses TRBV9 and TRBJ1-1; D might be TRBD1 (5 bases). Deletions cut 4 bases from V and 4 bases from J, with 17 bases between. This CDR3 comprises 15 residues. Germline loops: CDR1 SGDLS, CDR2 YYNGEE. CDR3 region: CASSLGTLWGTEAFF. CDR3 nucleotides: TGTGCCAGCAGCCTAGGGACCCTTTGGGGCACTGAAGCTTTCTTT.

This clonotype came up many times. V gene TRBV20-1 combines with J gene TRBJ2-1, with 11 positions matching TRBD2. The CDR3 is 16 residues long. The germline V gene has CDR1 DFQATT and CDR2 SNEGSKA (reference sequence). With V trimmed by 4 bases and J by 7 bases, 12 bases remained unmatched. The CDR3 reads CSATPYTSGSQNEQFF. In DNA, the CDR3 is TGCAGTGCTACTCCTTATACTAGCGGGAGCCAAAATGAGCAGTTCTTC.

This clonotype was seen ten or more times. The gene calls are TRBV18 and TRBJ2-5; D gene uncertain. Trimming took off 5 bases at V and 1 base at J, with 11 bases between the two ends. The CDR3 totals 14 residues. Germline lookup yields CDR1 KGHSH and CDR2 LQKENI. The DNA of the CDR3 is TGTGCCAGCTCAACTAACAAAGGCCAAGAGACCCAGTACTTC. It is translated as CASSTNKGQETQYF.

The rearrangement uses TRBV29-1 and TRBJ1-3; D not resolved. Germline CDR1 reads SQVTM; CDR2 reads ANQGSEA. Trimming pared 1 base from V and 0 bases from J, leaving 16 bases between. The CDR3 runs to 17 residues. CDR3 DNA sequence: TGCAGCGTTGAAGGGCTAAATCCGAAAAGCTCTGGAAACACCATATATTTT. Amino acids: CSVEGLNPKSSGNTIYF.

The chain carries TRBV7-3 and TRBJ2-2; no firm D call. Germline V gene lookup returns CDR1 SGHTA and CDR2 FQGTGA. This CDR3 has 13 amino acids. V lost 5 bases and J 5 bases, leaving 9 bases between the germline ends. As DNA, the CDR3 is TGTGCCAGCAGCGTGAGTGGAACCGGGGAGCTGTTTTTT. Its translation: CASSVSGTGELFF.

A few counts support this clonotype. The gene calls are TRBV11-3 and TRBJ2-2, with 8 bases fitting TRBD2. Trimming cost V 5 bases and J 0 bases; bases outside gene matches: 5. The CDR3 contains 16 residues. Germline CDR1 reads SGHNT; CDR2 reads YENEEA. The CDR3 DNA follows: TGTGCCAGCAGCCCCGGGGGACTAGCGAACACCGGGGAGCTGTTTTTT. Encoded protein: CASSPGGLANTGELFF.

This clonotype has ten or more counts. V gene TRBV2 combines with J gene TRBJ1-2, with D tentatively TRBD1 (6 bases). V was pared by 6 bases and J by 2 bases, with 16 bases between. CDR1 is SNHLY and CDR2 is FYNNEI in the germline V gene. The CDR3 has 15 amino acids. The CDR3 sequence is CASRAVDRTNYGYTF. The CDR3 DNA follows: TGTGCCAGCAGGGCCGTCGACAGGACCAACTATGGCTACACCTTC.